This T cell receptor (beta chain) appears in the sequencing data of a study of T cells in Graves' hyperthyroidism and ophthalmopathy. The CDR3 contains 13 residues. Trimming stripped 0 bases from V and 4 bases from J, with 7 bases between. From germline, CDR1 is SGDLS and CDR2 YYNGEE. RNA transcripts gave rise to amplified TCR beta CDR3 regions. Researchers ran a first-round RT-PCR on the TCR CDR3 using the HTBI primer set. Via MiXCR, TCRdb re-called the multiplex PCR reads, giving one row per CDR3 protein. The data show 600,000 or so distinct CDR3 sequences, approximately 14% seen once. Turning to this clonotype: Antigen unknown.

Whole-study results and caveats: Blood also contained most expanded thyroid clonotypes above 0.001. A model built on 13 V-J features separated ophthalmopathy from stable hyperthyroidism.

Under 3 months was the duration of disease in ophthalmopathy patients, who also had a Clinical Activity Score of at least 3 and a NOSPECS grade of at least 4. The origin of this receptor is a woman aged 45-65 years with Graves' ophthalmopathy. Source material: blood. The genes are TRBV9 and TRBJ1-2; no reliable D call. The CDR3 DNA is TGTGCCAGCAGCGTAGCTACTGGCTATGGCTACACCTTC. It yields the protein CASSVATGYGYTF.